This entry describes one TCR beta chain. The antigen is not known. This sample is drawn from a study of vaccination effects on CD4 cells after COVID-19. ViraFEST expansion of antigen-specific CD4+ T cells with viral peptide pools preceded sequencing. The authors isolated CD4+ T cells after about eleven days of culture. Nucleocapsid antibodies stayed negative before and after vaccination, showing no earlier SARS-CoV-2 infection. Every well got 1.5 million to 2.5 million PBMC, which were grown with about 9.9 IU/ml IL-2 and 10 ug/ml peptides. Some clones are missing from TCRdb's copy, which holds only in-frame ones; the method was immunoSEQ multiplex PCR. The table shows about 73,000 clones, with around 79% occurring only once. The receptor comes from a human donor who received a COVID-19 vaccine. This material consisted of CD4+ T cells from PBMCs cultured with SARS-CoV-2 spike peptides, taken before COVID-19 vaccination.

CDR3 residues: CASSSGPFTEAFF. In nucleotides, the CDR3 is TGTGCCAGCAGCTCTGGTCCGTTCACTGAAGCTTTCTTT. The chain employs TRBV11-3 and TRBJ1-1; D remains unclear. The CDR3 length is 13 residues. Germline loops: CDR1 SGHNT, CDR2 YENEEA. The V end was cut by 4 bases, the J end by 4 bases, with 10 bases between.